The 12 T cell receptor beta chains listed next were all sequenced from one sample in a study of blood T cell repertoires in COVID-19. Here immunoSEQ multiplex PCR was the method, and the copy in TCRdb shows in-frame clones only, minus some. The repertoire consists of 100,000 or so clones, with roughly nine tenths occurring once and the leading ten covering 15% to 20%. Sample: peripheral blood. These receptors were obtained from a man aged 50 to 59 with acute or convalescent COVID-19.

This chain joins TRBV6-5 and TRBJ2-7; D might be TRBD1 (7 bases). This CDR3 is 13 amino acids long. V lost 8 bases and J 6 bases, leaving 17 bases between the germline ends. Germline CDR1 reads MNHEY; CDR2 reads SVGAGI. The CDR3 is CASLTHRGGEQYF. In nucleotides, the CDR3 is TGTGCCAGCCTAACCCACAGGGGAGGCGAGCAGTACTTC.

The chain couples TRBV4-3 to TRBJ1-4, with TRBD1 matching 7 bases. The J segment lost 5 bases and the V segment lost 5 bases, leaving 11 bases of the junction unmatched. Germline V lookup: CDR1 LGHNA, CDR2 YSLEER. The length of the CDR3 is 16 residues. CDR3 sequence reads: CASSESSGTVNEKLFF. The CDR3 DNA reads TGCGCCAGCAGCGAGTCCTCCGGGACAGTGAATGAAAAACTGTTTTTT.

The chain joins TRBV10-1 to TRBJ1-1; D remains ambiguous. The CDR3 consists of 12 residues. Germline V gene lookup returns CDR1 WNHNN and CDR2 SYGVQD (reference sequence). The V end lost 7 bases, the J end lost 2 bases, and 8 bases lay between the germline ends. The CDR3 DNA follows: TGCGCCAGCATCCAGTCTAACACTGAAGCTTTCTTT. It is translated as CASIQSNTEAFF.

The gene calls are TRBV5-1 and TRBJ1-2; weak D call: TRBD1 (6 bases). This CDR3 spans 18 amino acids. The germline CDR1 and CDR2 sequences are SGHRS and YFSETQ. V was shortened by 3 bases and J by 6 bases, with 27 bases between the two germline ends. CDR3 bases: TGCGCCAGCAGCTGGACGACGGGGGGCGCGCGGGAGTCCGATGGCTACACCTTC. Translating gives CASSWTTGGARESDGYTF.

This clone was found a few times. This chain links TRBV5-1 with TRBJ2-5, with 9 positions matching TRBD2. V lost 4 bases and J lost 4; bases outside the gene matches: 8. The CDR3 sequence is 15 residues long. CDR1 SGHRS and CDR2 YFSETQ come from the germline V gene. CDR3 nucleotide sequence: TGCGCCAGCAGCGGAGGGACTAGCTTGGCAGAGACCCAGTACTTC. This encodes CASSGGTSLAETQYF.

This chain links TRBV4-3 with TRBJ1-3, with D perhaps TRBD1 (6 bases). The length of the CDR3 is 17 residues. V shed 2 bases and J shed 0 bases, with 14 bases lying between them. Germline V CDR1 and CDR2: LGHNA, YSLEER. In nucleotides, the CDR3 is TGCGCCAGCAGCCAACAATCAAGGGGGTTCTCTGGAAACACCATATATTTT. This gives the protein CASSQQSRGFSGNTIYF.

DNA for the CDR3: TGCAGTGCTAGTCTGGACAGCTCAACTAATGAAAAACTGTTTTTT. Translation gives CSASLDSSTNEKLFF. The genes are TRBV20-1 and TRBJ1-4, with D tentatively TRBD1 (6 bases). The V gene lost 3 bases and the J gene lost 0 bases, with 11 bases spanning the gap. The CDR3 is 15 amino acids. CDR1 is DFQATT, CDR2 SNEGSKA, per germline (reference sequence).

This chain connects TRBV19 to TRBJ1-5; no clear D. The CDR3 spans 15 residues. Germline CDR1 reads LNHDA; CDR2 reads SQIVND (reference sequence). V shed 6 bases and J shed 0 bases, with 12 bases lying between them. The CDR3 spells CASRYAGFSNQPQHF. Here the CDR3 DNA reads TGTGCCAGTAGATACGCGGGCTTTAGCAATCAGCCCCAGCATTTT.

This sequence joins TRBV6-4 and TRBJ2-1; tentative D call: TRBD1 (5 bases). Trimming cost V 2 bases and J 4 bases, with 9 bases left between them. CDR3 length: 14 residues. Germline V gene data show CDR1 as MRHNA and CDR2 as SNTAGT. In DNA, the CDR3 is TGTGCCAGCAGTGACGGGGCGCTTTACAATGAGCAGTTCTTC. Translated, it gives CASSDGALYNEQFF.

Comment on this clone: The junction departs from germline at one end; a sequencing error may be responsible. V and J are TRBV19 and TRBJ1-5; 8 nucleotides line up with TRBD1. Germline-derived CDR1 and CDR2 are LNHDA and SQIVND (reference sequence). The CDR3 length is 16 residues. The DNA for the CDR3 is TGTGCCAGTAGTACGATCGACAGGGGAGGCAATCAGCCCCATCATTTT. Translated, it gives CASSTIDRGGNQPHHF.

This clone was detected a few times. The chain employs TRBV5-4 and TRBJ2-5, with a weak D call TRBD1 (6 bases). The V end was cut by 4 bases, the J end by 5 bases, with 18 bases between. The CDR3 has 15 residues. Germline CDR1 is SGHNT and CDR2 is YYREEE (reference sequence). CDR3 in amino acids: CASSQSRTAQETQYF. The CDR3 DNA reads as TGTGCCAGCAGCCAAAGCAGGACAGCTCAGGAGACCCAGTACTTC.

This clone was recorded once. The rearrangement uses TRBV5-1 and TRBJ2-3; possible D gene TRBD2, 7 bases. Germline V lookup: CDR1 SGHRS, CDR2 YFSETQ. The CDR3 is made up of 15 amino acids. With 0 bases removed from V and 3 bases from J, the gap between germline ends came to 11 bases. The CDR3 DNA reads TGCGCCAGCAGCTTGGAGGGGGGGAAGACAGATACGCAGTATTTT. This gives the protein CASSLEGGKTDTQYF. Drawing the rest from reference TRBV5-1 and TRBJ2-3, the complete variable domain is KAGVTQTPRYLIKTRGQQVTLSCSPISGHRSVSWYQQTPGQGLQFLFEYFSETQRNKGNFPGRFSGRQFSNSRSEMNVSTLELGDSALYLCASSLEGGKTDTQYFGPGTRLTVL.